The source of this T cell receptor beta chain is a study of shared clonotypes between healthy human individuals. Method: immunoSEQ multiplex PCR; TCRdb's copy keeps in-frame clones and lacks some. The sample gives roughly 120,000 clones, around 66% of which show up once; 20% to 25% is in the top ten. The CDR3 has 16 amino acids. The V gene end was trimmed by 1 base and the J gene end by 4 bases; junction bases not matched to a gene: 8. Looked up from germline, CDR1 is MRHNA and CDR2 is SNTAGT. Sequencing was performed on memory CD8+ T cells sorted from blood. Subset: CD45RO+ cells pooled with CCR7-negative TemRA cells. This TCR was sampled from a woman aged 25 to 39 in good health. The V call is TRBV6-4, the J call TRBJ1-2; 8 positions agree with TRBD1. Here the CDR3 DNA reads TGTGCCAGCAGTGACTTCCCCGGGACAGGAATCTATGGCTACACCTTC. Protein: CASSDFPGTGIYGYTF.